This T cell receptor (beta chain) comes out of a study of blood T cell repertoires in COVID-19. Turning to the study itself: In each case, the material was cDNA or gDNA derived from T cells, B-cell-depleted T cells, or PBMCs.

This clone was seen more than once but under ten times. Per germline, CDR1 MNHEY and CDR2 SVGEGT. This CDR3 contains 14 residues. Unmatched junction bases numbered 12, after V lost 4 bases and J lost 14 bases. Assay used: immunoSEQ multiplex PCR; TCRdb lists only in-frame clones, some missing. The table includes 60,000 to 65,000 clones, around four fifths detected once. J is TRBJ1-2 and V is TRBV6-2 or TRBV6-3, with 11 bases fitting TRBD1. This receptor was obtained from a man in his fifties or sixties with COVID-19, enrolled during active disease. Sequenced material: peripheral blood. CDR3 sequence (DNA): TGTGCCAGCAGTTCAAGGCGCCGGGACAGGGGGGAAACCTTC. It encodes CASSSRRRDRGETF.